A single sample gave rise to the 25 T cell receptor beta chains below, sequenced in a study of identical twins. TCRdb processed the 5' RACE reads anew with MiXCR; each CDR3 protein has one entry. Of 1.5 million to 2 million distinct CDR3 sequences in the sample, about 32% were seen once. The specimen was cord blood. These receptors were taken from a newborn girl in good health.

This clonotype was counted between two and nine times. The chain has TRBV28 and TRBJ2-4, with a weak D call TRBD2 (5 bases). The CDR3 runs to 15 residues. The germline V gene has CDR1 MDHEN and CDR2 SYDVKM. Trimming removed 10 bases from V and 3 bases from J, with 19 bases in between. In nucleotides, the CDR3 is TGTGCCAACTCCGTCCTTTTACTAGGCAAAAACATTCAGTACTTC. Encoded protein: CANSVLLLGKNIQYF.

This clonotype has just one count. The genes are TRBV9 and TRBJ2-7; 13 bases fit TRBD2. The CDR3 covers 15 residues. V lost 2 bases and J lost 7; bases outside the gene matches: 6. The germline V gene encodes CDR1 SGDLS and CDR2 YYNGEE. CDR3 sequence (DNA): TGTGCCAGCAGCGTGGGACTAGCGGGAAGTAATGAGCAGTACTTC. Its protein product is CASSVGLAGSNEQYF.

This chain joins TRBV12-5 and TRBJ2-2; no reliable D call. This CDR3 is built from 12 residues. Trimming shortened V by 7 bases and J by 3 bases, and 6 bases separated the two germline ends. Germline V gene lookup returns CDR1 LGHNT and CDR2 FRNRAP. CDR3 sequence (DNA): TGTGCTAGTGCTAGAGACACCGGGGAGCTGTTTTTT. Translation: CASARDTGELFF.

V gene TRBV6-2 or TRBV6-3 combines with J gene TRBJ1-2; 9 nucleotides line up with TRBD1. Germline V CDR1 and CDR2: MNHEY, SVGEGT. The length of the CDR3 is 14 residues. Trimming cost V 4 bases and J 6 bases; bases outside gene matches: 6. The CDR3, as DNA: TGTGCCAGCAGTTCCCGGGACAGGGAGGATGGCTACACCTTC. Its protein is CASSSRDREDGYTF.

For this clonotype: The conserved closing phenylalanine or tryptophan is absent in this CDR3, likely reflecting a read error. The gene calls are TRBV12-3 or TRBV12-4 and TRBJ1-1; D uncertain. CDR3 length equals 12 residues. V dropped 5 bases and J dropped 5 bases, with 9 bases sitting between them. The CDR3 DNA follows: TGTGCCAGCAGTGGTGGACGGACTGAAGCTTTCTCT. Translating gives CASSGGRTEAFS.

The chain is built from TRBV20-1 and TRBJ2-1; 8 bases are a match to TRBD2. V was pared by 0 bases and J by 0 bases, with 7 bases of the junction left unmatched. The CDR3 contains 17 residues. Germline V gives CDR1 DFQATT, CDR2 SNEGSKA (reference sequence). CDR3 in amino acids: CSARDLSGITSYNEQFF. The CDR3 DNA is TGCAGTGCTAGAGACCTTAGCGGGATAACCTCCTACAATGAGCAGTTCTTC.

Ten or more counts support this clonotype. The CDR3 sequence: CATAGKSSTDTQYF. In DNA form, the CDR3 reads TGTGCCACCGCCGGGAAATCTAGCACAGATACGCAGTATTTT. The V gene is TRBV24-1, the J gene TRBJ2-3; D may be TRBD2 (5 bases). Germline CDR1 KGHDR, CDR2 SFDVKD. Trimming cost V 9 bases and J 0 bases, with 12 bases left between them. The CDR3 is 14 amino acids.

CDR3 amino acids: CASSDIIPVYGYTF. The CDR3 bases are TGTGCCAGTTCGGACATAATTCCCGTCTATGGCTACACCTTC. This sequence joins TRBV19 and TRBJ1-2, with D possibly being TRBD1 (5 bases). The CDR3 covers 14 residues. CDR1 is LNHDA and CDR2 is SQIVND in the germline V gene (reference sequence). V was pared by 8 bases and J by 4 bases, with 17 bases between. Drawing the rest from reference TRBV19 and TRBJ1-2, the complete variable domain is DGGITQSPKYLFRKEGQNVTLSCEQNLNHDAMYWYRQDPGQGLRLIYYSQIVNDFQKGDIAEGYSVSREKKESFPLTVTSAQKNPTAFYLCASSDIIPVYGYTFGSGTRLTVV.

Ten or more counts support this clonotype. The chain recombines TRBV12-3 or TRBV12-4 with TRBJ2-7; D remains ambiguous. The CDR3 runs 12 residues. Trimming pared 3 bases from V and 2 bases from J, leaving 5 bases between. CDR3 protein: CASSFAAYEQYF. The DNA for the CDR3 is TGTGCCAGCAGTTTCGCAGCCTACGAGCAGTACTTC.

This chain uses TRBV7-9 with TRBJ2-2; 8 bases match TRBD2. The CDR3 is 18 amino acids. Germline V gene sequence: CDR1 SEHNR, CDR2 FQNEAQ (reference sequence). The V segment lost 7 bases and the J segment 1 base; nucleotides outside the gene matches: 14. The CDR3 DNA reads TGTGCCAGCACCCCAAGGGGTCTAGCGGGCCAGAACACCGGGGAGCTGTTTTTT. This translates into CASTPRGLAGQNTGELFF.

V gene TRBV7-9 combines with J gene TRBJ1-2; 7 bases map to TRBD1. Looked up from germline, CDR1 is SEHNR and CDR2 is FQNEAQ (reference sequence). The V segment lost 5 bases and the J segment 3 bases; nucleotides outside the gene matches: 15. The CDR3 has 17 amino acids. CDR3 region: CASSLRTGPWSDYGYTF. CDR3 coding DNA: TGTGCCAGCAGCCTTCGGACAGGCCCCTGGTCTGACTATGGCTACACCTTC.

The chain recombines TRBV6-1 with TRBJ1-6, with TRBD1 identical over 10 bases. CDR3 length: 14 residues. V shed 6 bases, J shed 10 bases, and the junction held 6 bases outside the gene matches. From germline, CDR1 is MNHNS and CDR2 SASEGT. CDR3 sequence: CASREPGQGSPLHF. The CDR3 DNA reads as TGTGCCAGCAGGGAACCGGGACAGGGGTCACCCCTCCACTTT.

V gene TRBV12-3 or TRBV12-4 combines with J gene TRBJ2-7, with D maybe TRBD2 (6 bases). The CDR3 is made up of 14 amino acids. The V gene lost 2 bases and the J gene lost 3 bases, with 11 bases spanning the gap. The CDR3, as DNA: TGTGCCAGCAGTTTAAACGGGAGAGTCTACGAGCAGTACTTC. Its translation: CASSLNGRVYEQYF.

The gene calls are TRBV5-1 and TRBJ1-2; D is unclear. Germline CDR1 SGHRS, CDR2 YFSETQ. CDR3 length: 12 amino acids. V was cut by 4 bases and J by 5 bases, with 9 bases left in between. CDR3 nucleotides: TGCGCCAGCAGCGAATCTACGTATGGCTACACCTTC. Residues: CASSESTYGYTF.

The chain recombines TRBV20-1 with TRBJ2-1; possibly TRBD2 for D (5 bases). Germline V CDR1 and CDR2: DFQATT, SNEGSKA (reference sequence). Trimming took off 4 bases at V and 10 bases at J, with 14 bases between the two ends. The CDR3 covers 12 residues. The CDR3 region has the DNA TGCAGTGCTAACAAGGGAGCTCCCGAGCAGTTCTTC. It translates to CSANKGAPEQFF.

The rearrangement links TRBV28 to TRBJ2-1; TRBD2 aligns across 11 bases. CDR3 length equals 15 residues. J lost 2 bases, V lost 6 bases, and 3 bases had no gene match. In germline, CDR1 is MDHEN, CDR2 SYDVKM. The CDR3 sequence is CASRRLAGTYNEQFF. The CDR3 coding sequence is TGTGCCAGCAGAAGACTAGCGGGAACCTACAATGAGCAGTTCTTC.

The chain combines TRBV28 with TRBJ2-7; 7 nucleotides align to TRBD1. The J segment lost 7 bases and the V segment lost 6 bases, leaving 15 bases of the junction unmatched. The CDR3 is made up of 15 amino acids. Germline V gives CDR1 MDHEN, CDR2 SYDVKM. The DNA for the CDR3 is TGTGCCAGCAGCTCCCCTAGACAGGGAAGGGGGGAGCAGTACTTC. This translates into CASSSPRQGRGEQYF.

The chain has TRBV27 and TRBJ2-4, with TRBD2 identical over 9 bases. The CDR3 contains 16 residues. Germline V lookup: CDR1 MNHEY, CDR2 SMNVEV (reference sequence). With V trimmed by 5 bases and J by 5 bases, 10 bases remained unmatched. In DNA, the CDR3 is TGTGCCAGCAGTACCGCTAGCGGGACTGGGGAAAACATTCAGTACTTC. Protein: CASSTASGTGENIQYF.

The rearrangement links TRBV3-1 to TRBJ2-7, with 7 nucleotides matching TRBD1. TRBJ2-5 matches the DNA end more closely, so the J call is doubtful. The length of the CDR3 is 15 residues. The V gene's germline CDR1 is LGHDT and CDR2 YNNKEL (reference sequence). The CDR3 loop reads CASSQRETGIETQYF. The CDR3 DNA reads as TGTGCCAGCAGCCAAAGGGAGACAGGGATAGAGACCCAGTACTTC.

CDR3 sequence reads: CASSVDGHKNIQYF. CDR3 in DNA: TGTGCCAGCAGCGTAGACGGCCACAAAAACATTCAGTACTTC. V gene TRBV9 combines with J gene TRBJ2-4; no clear D gene. V was pared by 0 bases and J by 3 bases, with 7 bases between. The CDR3 runs 14 residues. Per the germline V gene, CDR1 is SGDLS and CDR2 is YYNGEE.

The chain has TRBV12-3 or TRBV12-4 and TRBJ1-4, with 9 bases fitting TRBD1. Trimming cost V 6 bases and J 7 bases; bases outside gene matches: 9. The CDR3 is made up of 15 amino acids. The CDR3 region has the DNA TGTGCCAGCAGACGCCGGACAGGGGAAAGTGAAAAACTGTTTTTT. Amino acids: CASRRRTGESEKLFF.

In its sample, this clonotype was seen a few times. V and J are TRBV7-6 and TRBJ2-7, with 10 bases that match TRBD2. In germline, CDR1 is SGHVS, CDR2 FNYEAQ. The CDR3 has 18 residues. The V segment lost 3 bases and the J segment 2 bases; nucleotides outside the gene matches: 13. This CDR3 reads CASSFSPAGGKKTYEQYF. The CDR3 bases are TGTGCCAGCAGCTTCAGTCCAGCGGGGGGGAAGAAGACCTACGAGCAGTACTTC.

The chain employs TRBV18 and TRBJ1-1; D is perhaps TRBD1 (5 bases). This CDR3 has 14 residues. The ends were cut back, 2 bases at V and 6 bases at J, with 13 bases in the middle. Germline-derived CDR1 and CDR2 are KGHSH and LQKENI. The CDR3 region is CASSPSVGEAEAFF. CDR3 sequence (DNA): TGTGCCAGCTCACCATCCGTGGGGGAGGCTGAAGCTTTCTTT. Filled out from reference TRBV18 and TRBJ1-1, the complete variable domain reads NAGVMQNPRHLVRRRGQEARLRCSPMKGHSHVYWYRQLPEEGLKFMVYLQKENIIDESGMPKERFSAEFPKEGPSILRIQQVVRGDSAAYFCASSPSVGEAEAFFGQGTRLTVV.

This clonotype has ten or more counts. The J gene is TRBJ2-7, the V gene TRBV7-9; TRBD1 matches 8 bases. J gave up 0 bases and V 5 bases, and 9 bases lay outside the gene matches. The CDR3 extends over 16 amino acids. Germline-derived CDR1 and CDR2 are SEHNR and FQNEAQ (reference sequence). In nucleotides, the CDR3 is TGTGCCAGCAGCGATTACAGGGGGATCAGCTCCTACGAGCAGTACTTC. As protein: CASSDYRGISSYEQYF.

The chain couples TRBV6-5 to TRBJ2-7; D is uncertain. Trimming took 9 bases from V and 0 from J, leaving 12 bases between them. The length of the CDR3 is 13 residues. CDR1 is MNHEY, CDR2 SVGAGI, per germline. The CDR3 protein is CARTRRLSYEQYF. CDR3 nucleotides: TGTGCCAGAACCCGACGGCTCTCCTACGAGCAGTACTTC.